This T cell receptor (beta chain) was identified in a study of high-grade serous ovarian cancer treatment subgroups. A word on this clone: Its target is unknown.

Tumor tissue was taken before any definitive surgery or chemotherapy was given. The V gene lost 0 bases and the J gene lost 6 bases, with 7 bases spanning the gap. Germline CDR1 reads SGDLS; CDR2 reads YYNGEE. The CDR3 runs 12 residues. Overall study findings and caveats: CDR1 and CDR2 were left unanalyzed; analyses focused on CDR3.

The assay was immunoSEQ multiplex PCR, and TCRdb's table has in-frame clones only and misses some. The sample consists of approximately 40,000 clones, around three quarters of them appearing once. The sample consisted of tumor tissue. The V call is TRBV9, the J call TRBJ2-7; D unclear. The TCR comes from a human donor with high-grade serous ovarian cancer. CDR3 sequence reads: CASSVGRGEQYF. The CDR3 nucleotides are TGTGCCAGCAGCGTAGGTCGAGGCGAGCAGTACTTC.